The following is a T cell receptor beta chain sequence with its context. The germline CDR1 and CDR2 sequences are MNHEY and SVGAGI. This CDR3 contains 14 residues. V lost 7 bases to trimming and J lost 0 bases; unmatched junction nucleotides: 4. Authors' methods: It was from reference gene primer amplification that nucleated cell counts were estimated. TCRdb's copy holds only in-frame clones and misses some; the assay was immunoSEQ multiplex PCR. That table is the source of V, J and clone size, and D and trimming were worked out from the DNA. The sample shows about 300,000 clones, about four fifths of them seen only once. This entry is derived from a study of blood T cell repertoires in COVID-19. Study at large: Samples representing acute and convalescent COVID-19 were sourced from the United States, Italy and Spain. T cells, B-cell-depleted T cells, or PBMCs supplied cDNA or gDNA.

Sequenced: peripheral blood. The chain combines TRBV6-5 with TRBJ1-1; 8 bases align to TRBD1. The receptor comes from a woman in her fifties or sixties with acute or convalescent COVID-19. The CDR3 loop reads CASTGTGLNTEAFF. Written as DNA, the CDR3 is TGTGCCAGCACTGGGACAGGACTGAACACTGAAGCTTTCTTT.